The 27 T cell receptor beta chains given below trace back to one sample, sequenced in a study of type 1 and type 2 diabetes patients. The PCR template was genomic DNA. Amplification of the beta chain CDR3 used 30 forward and 13 reverse multiplex primers. TCRdb independently ran MiXCR on the multiplex PCR reads; one entry per CDR3 protein. The table shows around 300,000 distinct CDR3 sequences, with around 47% occurring only once. The material sequenced was peripheral blood mononuclear cells (PBMCs). The receptors were gathered from a young man with type 2 diabetes.

To note about this clonotype: An end of the junction does not agree with germline; a read error may underlie this. CDR3 region: CAITMGLTGELFF. The DNA for the CDR3 is TGTGCCATCACCATGGGACTAACCGGGGAGCTGTTCTTT. This chain connects TRBV6-6 to TRBJ2-2; TRBD2 aligns across 7 bases. The germline V gene has CDR1 MNHNY and CDR2 SVGAGI (reference sequence). This CDR3 has 13 residues.

Many counts were recorded for this clonotype. The chain recombines TRBV4-1 with TRBJ2-5; D remains ambiguous. Germline CDR1 and CDR2: MGHRA and YSYEKL. This CDR3 spans 14 amino acids. V was cut by 0 bases and J by 7 bases, with 12 bases left in between. The CDR3 nucleotides read TGCGCCAGCAGCCAAGACGAAGGGTGGGTGACCCAGTACTTC. This gives the protein CASSQDEGWVTQYF.

This chain links TRBV29-1 with TRBJ2-5; 8 positions match TRBD2. This CDR3 is built from 16 residues. J gave up 4 bases and V 5 bases, and 15 bases lay outside the gene matches. Germline V CDR1 and CDR2: SQVTM, ANQGSEA. The CDR3 here is CSVRERGRPGGETQYF. The CDR3 nucleotides read TGCAGCGTTAGGGAGCGGGGGCGCCCCGGCGGAGAGACCCAGTACTTC.

This sequence joins TRBV28 and TRBJ2-6; 10 bases align to TRBD1. The CDR3 sequence is 18 residues long. Germline assignment: CDR1 MDHEN and CDR2 SYDVKM. V gave up 5 bases and J gave up 2 bases; unmatched junction bases: 9. The CDR3 coding sequence is TGTGCCAGCAGTCCCCTGACAGGGGGCGACACTGGGGCCAACGTCCTGACTTTC. This translates into CASSPLTGGDTGANVLTF.

This sequence joins TRBV7-3 and TRBJ2-1; D may match TRBD1 or TRBD2 (5 bases each). This CDR3 spans 17 amino acids. V shed 3 bases and J shed 4 bases, with 19 bases lying between them. The germline CDR1 and CDR2 sequences are SGHTA and FQGTGA. CDR3 in amino acids: CASSFLPGTRLYNEQFF. The CDR3 nucleotides read TGTGCCAGCAGCTTCCTACCAGGGACCAGACTTTACAATGAGCAGTTCTTC.

CDR3 protein: CAWSPGTDTQYF. CDR3 DNA sequence: TGTGCCTGGAGTCCGGGCACAGATACGCAGTATTTT. The V and J genes are TRBV30 and TRBJ2-3; D is unclear. The germline V gene encodes CDR1 GTSNPN and CDR2 SVGIG (reference sequence). The CDR3 length is 12 residues. V was clipped by 2 bases and J by 1 base, with 4 bases between them.

At least ten counts were recorded for this clonotype. V gene TRBV19 combines with J gene TRBJ1-1; 8 positions agree with TRBD1. Germline CDR1 and CDR2: LNHDA and SQIVND (reference sequence). The CDR3 sequence is 13 residues long. Trimming took 6 bases from V and 3 from J; bases not matched to a gene: 3. For the CDR3, the DNA is TGTGCCAGTAGAATGACAGGGGACACTGAAGCTTTCTTT. It translates to CASRMTGDTEAFF.

The CDR3 spells CASSNRRDSYNEQYF. The CDR3, as DNA: TGCGCCAGCAGCAATCGACGGGACTCCTACAATGAGCAGTACTTC. This chain connects TRBV10-1 to TRBJ2-7; maybe TRBD2 (6 bases). Trimming shortened V by 6 bases and J by 7 bases, and 22 bases separated the two germline ends. Germline CDR1 is WNHNN and CDR2 is SYGVQD (reference sequence). CDR3 length: 15 amino acids.

In this sample, this clonotype turned up a few times. This chain connects TRBV2 to TRBJ2-7; 8 bases match TRBD1. This CDR3 region has 13 residues. The J segment lost 6 bases and the V segment lost 2 bases, leaving 3 bases of the junction unmatched. Germline CDR1 reads SNHLY; CDR2 reads FYNNEI. DNA of the CDR3: TGTGCCAGCAGTGAAAACAGGGGGTCCGAGCAGTACTTC. It encodes CASSENRGSEQYF.

In this sample, this clonotype turned up once. The chain carries TRBV2 and TRBJ1-1; D unclear. Trimming took off 6 bases at V and 0 bases at J, with 23 bases between the two ends. This CDR3 has 18 residues. Germline CDR1 is SNHLY and CDR2 is FYNNEI. CDR3 sequence (DNA): TGTGCCAGCAGCTCCCTGGAGGTAGGAGCCCACATGAACACTGAAGCTTTCTTT. Its protein product is CASSSLEVGAHMNTEAFF.

This clonotype came up many times. The DNA is omitted, as the CDR3 cannot be located on it reliably, and the CDR3 follows TCRdb's listing. The V gene is TRBV19, the J gene TRBJ2-7; the D call of TRBD1 is as the table states it, not checked on the DNA. Both ends counted, the CDR3 spans 11 residues. Per germline, CDR1 LNHDA and CDR2 SQIVND (reference sequence). This chain's CDR3 is CASTSGVEQYF.

The CDR3 sequence: CASSKRTVNSPLHF. Written as DNA, the CDR3 is TGTGCCAGCAGTAAACGGACAGTCAATTCACCCCTCCACTTT. The chain carries TRBV27 and TRBJ1-6; a weak D match, TRBD1 (6 bases). The germline CDR1 and CDR2 sequences are MNHEY and SMNVEV (reference sequence). V lost 5 bases and J lost 7, with 12 bases in between. The CDR3 extends over 14 amino acids.

The chain carries TRBV20-1 and TRBJ1-1, with 7 bases identical to TRBD1. Germline V lookup: CDR1 DFQATT, CDR2 SNEGSKA (reference sequence). Trimming at V came to 1 base and at J to 3 bases, leaving 11 bases not matched to a gene. The CDR3 length is 16 residues. This CDR3 reads CSARAIGQGVDTEAFF. CDR3 DNA: TGCAGTGCTAGAGCCATTGGGCAGGGGGTTGACACTGAAGCTTTCTTT.

V gene TRBV12-3 or TRBV12-4 combines with J gene TRBJ2-5; 11 bases line up with TRBD2. Matching the DNA end better, TRBJ2-1 makes the J call doubtful. The CDR3 extends over 15 amino acids. The CDR3 spells CASRESVAGGVEQFF. As DNA, the CDR3 is TGTGCCAGCAGAGAATCAGTAGCGGGAGGGGTTGAGCAGTTCTTC.

With respect to this clonotype: With a much larger clone just one base away, this may be a read error. J is TRBJ2-1 and V is TRBV2; 8 bases fit TRBD1. Per the germline V gene, CDR1 is SNHLY and CDR2 is FYNNEI. There are 16 residues in the CDR3. The CDR3 is CATSDSPGTGYNEQFF. Here the CDR3 DNA reads TGTGCCACCAGTGATAGCCCCGGGACAGGATACAATGAGCAGTTCTTC.

The V call is TRBV19, the J call TRBJ2-7; 9 positions match TRBD2. The trim removed 4 bases at V and 0 bases at J, leaving 1 base unmatched. The CDR3 is made up of 14 amino acids. Germline values: CDR1 LNHDA, CDR2 SQIVND (reference sequence). CDR3 protein: CASSTSGNSYEQYF. The CDR3 region has the DNA TGTGCCAGTAGTACTAGCGGGAACTCCTACGAGCAGTACTTC.

This chain uses TRBV15 with TRBJ2-7; possibly TRBD2 for D (5 bases). The CDR3 spans 13 residues. The germline gives CDR1 LNHNV, CDR2 YYDKDF (reference sequence). Trimming took 3 bases from V and 3 from J, leaving 9 bases between them. The CDR3 region is CATSSSDYYEQYF. CDR3 coding DNA: TGTGCCACCAGCAGTTCTGACTACTACGAGCAGTACTTC.

For this clonotype: This sequence may be a read error, since a much larger clone differs from it by one base. The chain uses TRBV15 and TRBJ1-2; 8 bases map to TRBD1. The CDR3 is made up of 15 amino acids. Germline V gives CDR1 LNHNV, CDR2 YYDKDF (reference sequence). The CDR3 loop reads CAASRARTGYNGYTF. CDR3 coding DNA: TGTGCCGCCAGCAGAGCCCGGACAGGGTATAATGGCTACACCTTC.

For this clonotype: A much more abundant neighbour one base away suggests this may be a read error. The DNA is left out, because the CDR3 cannot be placed on it with certainty; the CDR3 is given as TCRdb lists it. This chain links TRBV2 with TRBJ1-2. Germline V gives CDR1 SNHLY, CDR2 FYNNEI. Ends included, the CDR3 has 16 residues. CDR3 in amino acids: CASLEGRPASHYGCTF.

This clonotype was detected only a few times. The chain combines TRBV13 with TRBJ2-1; D is possibly TRBD2 (7 bases). The CDR3 sequence is 16 residues long. Germline CDR1 PRHDT, CDR2 FYEKMQ (reference sequence). Trimming stripped 5 bases from V and 5 bases from J, with 19 bases between. For the CDR3, the DNA is TGTGCCAGCAGCGGAGGGGGGGGCCTGTCACACAATGAGCAGTTCTTC. Protein: CASSGGGGLSHNEQFF.

This chain links TRBV6-6 with TRBJ2-1, with D perhaps being TRBD1 or TRBD2 (5 bases each). In germline, CDR1 is MNHNY, CDR2 SVGAGI (reference sequence). This CDR3 contains 16 residues. Trimming stripped 4 bases from V and 8 bases from J, with 21 bases between. CDR3 sequence reads: CASSSPVLWGRHEQFF. CDR3 DNA: TGTGCCAGCAGTTCCCCGGTCCTATGGGGACGGCATGAGCAGTTCTTC.

This clonotype was counted at least ten times. The V and J genes are TRBV7-2 and TRBJ1-6; D is unclear. This CDR3 comprises 12 residues. Trimming shortened V by 2 bases and J by 10 bases, and 6 bases separated the two germline ends. Germline V gene data show CDR1 as SGHTA and CDR2 as FQGNSA. The CDR3 loop is CASSLLGSPLHF. Written as DNA, the CDR3 is TGTGCCAGCAGCTTATTGGGGTCACCCCTCCACTTT.

This clonotype was seen more than once but under ten times. The rearrangement links TRBV19 to TRBJ2-1; 9 bases fit TRBD2. Per germline, CDR1 LNHDA and CDR2 SQIVND (reference sequence). The V gene end was trimmed by 2 bases and the J gene end by 4 bases; junction bases not matched to a gene: 12. The CDR3 length is 18 residues. CDR3 in DNA: TGTGCCAGTAGTATAATGAGTGGGGGACTAGCCGCTTACAATGAGCAGTTCTTC. This sequence encodes CASSIMSGGLAAYNEQFF.

This clonotype was detected once. V and J are TRBV19 and TRBJ1-2, with 7 bases aligning to TRBD1. V shed 5 bases and J 7 bases; nucleotides not matched to a gene: 10. Looked up from germline, CDR1 is LNHDA and CDR2 is SQIVND (reference sequence). The CDR3 runs to 14 residues. CDR3 DNA sequence: TGTGCCAGTAGTCCCACAACAGGGGATTTTGGCTACACCTTC. This encodes CASSPTTGDFGYTF.

In this sample, this clonotype turned up a few times. The chain joins TRBV25-1 to TRBJ2-3; the D is unclear. The V and J ends lost 0 bases and 0 bases respectively, with 7 bases between them. Germline lookup yields CDR1 MGHDK and CDR2 SYGVNS. This CDR3 has 15 amino acids. CDR3 protein: CASSEYKGSTDTQYF. CDR3 in DNA: TGTGCCAGCAGTGAATATAAAGGAAGCACAGATACGCAGTATTTT.

This chain joins TRBV20-1 and TRBJ2-2; no definite D call. CDR1 and CDR2 from the germline V gene are DFQATT and SNEGSKA (reference sequence). This CDR3 is built from 15 residues. V lost 5 bases and J lost 3, with 16 bases in between. CDR3 protein: CSASPAVQDTGELFF. Written as DNA, the CDR3 is TGCAGTGCTTCCCCCGCTGTCCAGGACACCGGGGAGCTGTTTTTT.

This clonotype was detected ten times or more. The J gene is TRBJ1-1, the V gene TRBV19; D gene uncertain. With 4 bases removed from V and 0 bases from J, the gap between germline ends came to 6 bases. CDR1 and CDR2 (germline): LNHDA, SQIVND (reference sequence). The CDR3 runs to 13 residues. CDR3 loop: CASSKSMNTEAFF. The CDR3 DNA reads TGTGCCAGTAGTAAGTCCATGAACACTGAAGCTTTCTTT.